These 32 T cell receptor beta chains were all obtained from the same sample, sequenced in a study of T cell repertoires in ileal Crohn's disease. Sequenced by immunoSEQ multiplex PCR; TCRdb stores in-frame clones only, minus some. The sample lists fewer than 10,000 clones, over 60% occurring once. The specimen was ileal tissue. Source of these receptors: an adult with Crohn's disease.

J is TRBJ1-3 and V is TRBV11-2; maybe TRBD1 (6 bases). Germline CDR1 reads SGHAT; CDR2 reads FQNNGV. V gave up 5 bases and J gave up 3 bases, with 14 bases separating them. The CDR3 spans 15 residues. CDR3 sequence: CASSPSRGFGNTIYF. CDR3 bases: TGTGCCAGCAGCCCCTCCAGGGGATTTGGAAACACCATATATTTT.

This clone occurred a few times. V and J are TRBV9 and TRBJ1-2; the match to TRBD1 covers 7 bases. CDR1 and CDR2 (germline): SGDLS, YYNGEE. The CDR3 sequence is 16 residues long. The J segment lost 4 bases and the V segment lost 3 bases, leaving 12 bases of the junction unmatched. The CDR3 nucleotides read TGTGCCAGCAGCGCCCATTTTACCGGGACAGCCTATGGCTACACCTTC. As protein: CASSAHFTGTAYGYTF.

The CDR3 here is CASSFGAGELFF. CDR3 sequence (DNA): TGTGCCAGCAGTTTCGGTGCCGGGGAGCTGTTTTTT. The chain carries TRBV27 and TRBJ2-2; D not certain. CDR3 length: 12 residues. V lost 3 bases and J lost 6, with 5 bases in between. The germline CDR1 and CDR2 sequences are MNHEY and SMNVEV (reference sequence).

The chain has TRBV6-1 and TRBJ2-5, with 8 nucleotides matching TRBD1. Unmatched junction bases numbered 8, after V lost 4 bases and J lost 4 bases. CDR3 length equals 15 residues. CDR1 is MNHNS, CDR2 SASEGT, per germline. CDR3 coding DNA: TGTGCCAGCAGTGGAACAGGGGGTTCGGTAGAGACCCAGTACTTC. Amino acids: CASSGTGGSVETQYF.

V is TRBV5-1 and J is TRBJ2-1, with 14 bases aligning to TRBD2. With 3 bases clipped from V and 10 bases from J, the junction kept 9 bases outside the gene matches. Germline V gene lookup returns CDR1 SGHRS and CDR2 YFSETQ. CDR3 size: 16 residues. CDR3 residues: CASSSPTSGRAAEQFF. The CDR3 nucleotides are TGCGCCAGCAGCTCCCCGACTAGCGGGAGGGCCGCGGAGCAGTTCTTC.

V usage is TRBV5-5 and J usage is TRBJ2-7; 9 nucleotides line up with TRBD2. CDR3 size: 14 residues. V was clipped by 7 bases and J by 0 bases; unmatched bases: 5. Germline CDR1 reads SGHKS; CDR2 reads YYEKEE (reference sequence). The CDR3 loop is CASASTSGSYEQYF. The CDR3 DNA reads TGTGCCAGCGCGTCGACTAGCGGCTCCTACGAGCAGTACTTC.

Here the CDR3 DNA reads TGTGCCAGCAGCCGATCGGGACAGGTTTATGGCTACACCTTC. Translation: CASSRSGQVYGYTF. The rearrangement joins TRBV11-2 to TRBJ1-2; 8 nucleotides match TRBD1. Germline CDR1 reads SGHAT; CDR2 reads FQNNGV. V lost 5 bases to trimming and J lost 5 bases; unmatched junction nucleotides: 7. CDR3 length equals 14 residues.

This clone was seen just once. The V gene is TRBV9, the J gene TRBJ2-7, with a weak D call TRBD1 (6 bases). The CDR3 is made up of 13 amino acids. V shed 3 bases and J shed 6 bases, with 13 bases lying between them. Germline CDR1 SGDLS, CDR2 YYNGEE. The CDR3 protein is CASSAGAGSEQYF. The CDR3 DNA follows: TGTGCCAGCAGCGCAGGGGCGGGCTCCGAGCAGTACTTC.

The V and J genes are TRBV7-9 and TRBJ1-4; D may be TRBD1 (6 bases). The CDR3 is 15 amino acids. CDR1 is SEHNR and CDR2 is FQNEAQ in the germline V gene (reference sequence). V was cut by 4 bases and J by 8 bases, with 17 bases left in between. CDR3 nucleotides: TGTGCCAGCAGCTCCCAGGGGCCCCCTGGGGAAAAACTGTTTTTT. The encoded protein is CASSSQGPPGEKLFF.

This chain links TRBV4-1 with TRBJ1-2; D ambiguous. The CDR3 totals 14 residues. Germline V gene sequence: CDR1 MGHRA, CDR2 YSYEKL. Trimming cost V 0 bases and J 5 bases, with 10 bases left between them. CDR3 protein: CASSQDLDMYGYTF. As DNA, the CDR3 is TGCGCCAGCAGCCAAGATTTAGACATGTATGGCTACACCTTC.

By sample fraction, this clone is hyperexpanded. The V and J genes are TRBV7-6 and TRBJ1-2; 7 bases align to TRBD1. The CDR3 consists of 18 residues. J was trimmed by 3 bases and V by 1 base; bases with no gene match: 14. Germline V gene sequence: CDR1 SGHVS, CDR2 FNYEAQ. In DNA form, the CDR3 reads TGTGCCAGCAGCTTAGGACGGAACAGGGGAGTTAGGTACTATGGCTACACCTTC. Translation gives CASSLGRNRGVRYYGYTF.

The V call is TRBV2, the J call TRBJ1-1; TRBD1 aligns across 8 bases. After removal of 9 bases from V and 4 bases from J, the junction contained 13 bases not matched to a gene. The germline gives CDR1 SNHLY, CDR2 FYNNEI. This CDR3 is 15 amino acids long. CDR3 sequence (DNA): TGTGCCAGGGGGGGAATTCTTGACAGGGGCACTGAAGCTTTCTTT. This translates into CARGGILDRGTEAFF. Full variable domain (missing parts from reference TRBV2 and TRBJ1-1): EPEVTQTPSHQVTQMGQEVILRCVPISNHLYFYWYRQILGQKVEFLVSFYNNEISEKSEIFDDQFSVERPDGSNFTLKIRSTKLEDSAMYFCARGGILDRGTEAFFGQGTRLTVV.

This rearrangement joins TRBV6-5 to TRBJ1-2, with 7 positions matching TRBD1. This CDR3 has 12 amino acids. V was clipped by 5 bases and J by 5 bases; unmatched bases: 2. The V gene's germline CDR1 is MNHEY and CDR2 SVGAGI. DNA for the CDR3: TGTGCCAGCAGTCGGACAGGATATGGCTACACCTTC. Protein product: CASSRTGYGYTF.

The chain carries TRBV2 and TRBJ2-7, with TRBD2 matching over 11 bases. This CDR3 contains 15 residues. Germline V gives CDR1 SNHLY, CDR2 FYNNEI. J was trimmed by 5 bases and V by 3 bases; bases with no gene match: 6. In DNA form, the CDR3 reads TGTGCCAGCAGTGACCCGACTAGCGGGATGCACGAGCAGTACTTC. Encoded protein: CASSDPTSGMHEQYF.

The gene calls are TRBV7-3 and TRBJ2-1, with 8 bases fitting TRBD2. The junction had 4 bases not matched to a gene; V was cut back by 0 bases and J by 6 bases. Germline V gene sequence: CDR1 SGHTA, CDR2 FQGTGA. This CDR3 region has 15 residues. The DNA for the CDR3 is TGTGCCAGCAGCTTAACACCCCGGGGGGGCAATGAGCAGTTCTTC. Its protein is CASSLTPRGGNEQFF. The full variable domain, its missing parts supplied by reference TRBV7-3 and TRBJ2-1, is GAGVSQTPSNKVTEKGKYVELRCDPISGHTALYWYRQSLGQGPEFLIYFQGTGAADDSGLPNDRFFAVRPEGSVSTLKIQRTERGDSAVYLCASSLTPRGGNEQFFGPGTRLTVL.

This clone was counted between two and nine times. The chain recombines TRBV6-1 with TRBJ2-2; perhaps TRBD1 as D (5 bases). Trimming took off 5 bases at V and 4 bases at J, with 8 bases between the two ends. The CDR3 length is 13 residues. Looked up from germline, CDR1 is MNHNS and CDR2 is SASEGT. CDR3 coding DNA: TGTGCCAGCAGTCAGGGTCCCACCGGGGAGCTGTTTTTT. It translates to CASSQGPTGELFF.

The CDR3: CASSRGLAGQETQYF. The DNA of the CDR3 is TGCGCCAGCAGCCGAGGGCTAGCGGGCCAAGAGACCCAGTACTTC. The rearrangement uses TRBV5-1 and TRBJ2-5; 8 nucleotides agree with TRBD2. The CDR3 extends over 15 amino acids. Trimming took 4 bases from V and 1 from J; bases not matched to a gene: 6. The germline gives CDR1 SGHRS, CDR2 YFSETQ.

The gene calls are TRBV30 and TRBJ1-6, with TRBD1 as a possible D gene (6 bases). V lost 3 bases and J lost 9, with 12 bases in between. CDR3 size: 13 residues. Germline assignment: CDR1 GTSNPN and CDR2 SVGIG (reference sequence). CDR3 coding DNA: TGTGCCTGGAGGGGGGGGCAAGGTTCACCCCTCCACTTT. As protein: CAWRGGQGSPLHF.

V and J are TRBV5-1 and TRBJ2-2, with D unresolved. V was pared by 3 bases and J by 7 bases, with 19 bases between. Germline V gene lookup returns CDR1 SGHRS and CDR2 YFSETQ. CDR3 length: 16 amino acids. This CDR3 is CASSSNPRSPGGELFF. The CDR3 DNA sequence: TGCGCCAGCAGCTCTAACCCCAGGTCACCTGGCGGGGAGCTGTTTTTT.

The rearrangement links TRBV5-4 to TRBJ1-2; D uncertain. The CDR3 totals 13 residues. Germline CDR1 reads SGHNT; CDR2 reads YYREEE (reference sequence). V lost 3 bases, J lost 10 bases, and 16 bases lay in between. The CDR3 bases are TGTGCCAGCAGCTCAGGCCGAACGGATGTCTACACCTTC. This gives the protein CASSSGRTDVYTF.

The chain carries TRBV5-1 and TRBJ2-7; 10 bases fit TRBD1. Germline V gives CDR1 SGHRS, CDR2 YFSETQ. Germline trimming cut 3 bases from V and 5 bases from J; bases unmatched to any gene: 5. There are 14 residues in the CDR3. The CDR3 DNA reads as TGCGCCAGCAGCTCCGGGACAGGGGCCCACGAGCAGTACTTC. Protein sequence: CASSSGTGAHEQYF.

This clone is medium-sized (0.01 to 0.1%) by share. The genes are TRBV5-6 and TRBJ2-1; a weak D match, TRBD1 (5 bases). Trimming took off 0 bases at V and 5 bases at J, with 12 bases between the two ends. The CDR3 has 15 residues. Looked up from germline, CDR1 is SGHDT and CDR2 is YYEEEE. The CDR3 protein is CASSLALRQNNEQFF. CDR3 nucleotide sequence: TGTGCCAGCAGCTTGGCCCTTAGACAGAACAATGAGCAGTTCTTC.

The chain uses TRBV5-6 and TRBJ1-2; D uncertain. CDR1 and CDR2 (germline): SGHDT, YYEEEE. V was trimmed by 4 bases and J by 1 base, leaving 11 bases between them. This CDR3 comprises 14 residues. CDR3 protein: CASSPGGSNYGYTF. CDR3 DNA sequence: TGTGCCAGCAGCCCAGGTGGGAGTAACTATGGCTACACCTTC.

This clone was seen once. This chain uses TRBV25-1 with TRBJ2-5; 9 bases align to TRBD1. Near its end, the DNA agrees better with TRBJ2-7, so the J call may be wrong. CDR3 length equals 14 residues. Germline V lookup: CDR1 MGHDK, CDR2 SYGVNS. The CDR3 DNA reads TGTGCCAGCAGAACTTCCGGGACAGGGCGCGAGCAGTACTTC. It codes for CASRTSGTGREQYF.

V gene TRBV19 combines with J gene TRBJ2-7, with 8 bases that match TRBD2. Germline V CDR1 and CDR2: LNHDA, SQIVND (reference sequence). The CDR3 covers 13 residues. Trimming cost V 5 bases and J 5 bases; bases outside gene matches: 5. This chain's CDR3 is CASSASGFDEQYF. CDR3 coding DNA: TGTGCCAGTAGTGCTAGCGGGTTCGACGAGCAGTACTTC.

The CDR3 here is CARSLAPGHSYEQYF. CDR3 nucleotides: TGTGCCAGAAGCTTGGCTCCGGGACACTCCTACGAGCAGTACTTC. This rearrangement joins TRBV5-3 to TRBJ2-7, with D tentatively TRBD1 (6 bases). TRBV5-3 is labeled an ORF, and its function is uncertain. The CDR3 has 15 residues. With 0 bases removed from V and 0 bases from J, the gap between germline ends came to 10 bases.

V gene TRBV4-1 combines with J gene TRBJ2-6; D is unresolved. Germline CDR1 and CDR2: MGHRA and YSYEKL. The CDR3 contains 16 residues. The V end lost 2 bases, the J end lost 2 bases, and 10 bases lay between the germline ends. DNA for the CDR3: TGCGCCAGCAGCCAATTGGTAACAGCTGGGGCCAACGTCCTGACTTTC. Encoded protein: CASSQLVTAGANVLTF.

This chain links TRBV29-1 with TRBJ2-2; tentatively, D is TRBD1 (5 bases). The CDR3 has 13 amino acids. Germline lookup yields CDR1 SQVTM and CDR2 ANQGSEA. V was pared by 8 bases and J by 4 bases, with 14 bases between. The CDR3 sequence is CSSRIGATGELFF. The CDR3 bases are TGCAGCTCCAGGATAGGGGCCACCGGGGAGCTGTTTTTT.

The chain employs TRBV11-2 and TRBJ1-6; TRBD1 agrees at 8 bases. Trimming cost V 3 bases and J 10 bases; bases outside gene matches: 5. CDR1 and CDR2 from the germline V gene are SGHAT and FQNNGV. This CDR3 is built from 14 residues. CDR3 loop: CASSFGQGLSPLHF. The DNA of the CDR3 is TGTGCCAGCAGCTTTGGACAGGGTTTATCACCCCTCCACTTT.

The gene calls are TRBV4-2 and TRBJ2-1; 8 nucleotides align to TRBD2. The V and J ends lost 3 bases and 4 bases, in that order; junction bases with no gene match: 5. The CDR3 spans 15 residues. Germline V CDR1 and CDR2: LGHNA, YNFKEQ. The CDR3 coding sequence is TGTGCCAGCAGCCATTGGCGGGGGGATTACAATGAGCAGTTCTTC. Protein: CASSHWRGDYNEQFF.

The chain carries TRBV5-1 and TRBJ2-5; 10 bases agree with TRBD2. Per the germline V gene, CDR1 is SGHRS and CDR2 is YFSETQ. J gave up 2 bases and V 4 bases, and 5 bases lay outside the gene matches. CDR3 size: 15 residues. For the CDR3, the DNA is TGCGCCAGCAGCAGGCGGACTAGCGGACAAGAGACCCAGTACTTC. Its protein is CASSRRTSGQETQYF.

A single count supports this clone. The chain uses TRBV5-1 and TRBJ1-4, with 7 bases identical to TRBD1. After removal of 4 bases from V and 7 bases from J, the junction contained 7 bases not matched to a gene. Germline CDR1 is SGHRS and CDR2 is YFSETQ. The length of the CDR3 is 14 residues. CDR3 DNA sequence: TGCGCCAGCAGCCGACAGGGATCCAGTGAAAAACTGTTTTTT. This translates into CASSRQGSSEKLFF.